One and the same sample provided the 15 T cell receptor beta chains below, sequenced in a study of beta chain features in type 1 diabetes. Findings and caveats of the study: Within each of all four CD4+ subsets, Type 1 diabetes patients had TCRB CDR3s that were moderately but significantly shorter.

The sequenced template was cDNA made from the entire isolated RNA. The repertoire was sequenced with immunoSEQ multiplex PCR; TCRdb's copy has only in-frame clones and lacks some. The data contain 350,000 to 450,000 clones, over 10% of them singletons. Their cognate antigens are unknown. Sequences were obtained from naive CD4+ T cells from blood. The receptors stem from a woman in her late teens or twenties with type 1 diabetes.

The table lists this clone with a few counts. V usage is TRBV12-5 and J usage is TRBJ2-1; D is possibly TRBD1 (6 bases). This CDR3 is 15 amino acids long. Looked up from germline, CDR1 is LGHNT and CDR2 is FRNRAP. Trimming left V 4 bases short and J 1 base short, with 11 bases between. The CDR3 reads CASGWTAGSYNEQFF. The CDR3 nucleotides read TGTGCTAGTGGTTGGACAGCCGGTTCCTACAATGAGCAGTTCTTC.

The table lists this clone with a few counts. The rearrangement uses TRBV7-9 and TRBJ1-2; TRBD1 matches at 9 bases. This CDR3 region has 16 residues. CDR1 and CDR2 (germline): SEHNR, FQNEAQ (reference sequence). V shed 5 bases, J shed 1 base, and the junction held 8 bases outside the gene matches. The CDR3 protein is CASSAQPGQGNYGYTF. In DNA, the CDR3 is TGTGCCAGCAGCGCCCAACCGGGACAGGGTAACTATGGCTACACCTTC.

The CDR3 here is CASSAVGGRMNTEAFF. CDR3 in DNA: TGTGCCAGCAGCGCCGTCGGAGGGAGGATGAACACTGAAGCTTTCTTT. This chain links TRBV7-8 with TRBJ1-1; no clear D. Germline-derived CDR1 and CDR2 are SGHVS and FQNEAQ. The V and J ends lost 5 bases and 0 bases respectively, with 16 bases between them. The CDR3 spans 16 residues.

The genes are TRBV7-3 and TRBJ1-1, with TRBD1 as a possible D gene (6 bases). This CDR3 is 15 amino acids long. The germline V gene has CDR1 SGHTA and CDR2 FQGTGA. Trimming shortened V by 5 bases and J by 4 bases, and 17 bases separated the two germline ends. The chain's CDR3 is CASSRSGEASTEAFF. The CDR3, as DNA: TGTGCCAGCAGCAGGTCAGGGGAAGCGAGCACTGAAGCTTTCTTT.

The chain is built from TRBV7-2 and TRBJ2-7, with TRBD2 matching 7 bases. Germline V gene lookup returns CDR1 SGHTA and CDR2 FQGNSA. Losses at the gene ends were 5 bases for V and 0 bases for J; bases not matched to a gene: 4. The CDR3 sequence is 14 residues long. CDR3 residues: CASSPRDYSYEQYF. CDR3 bases: TGTGCCAGCAGCCCTCGGGACTACTCCTACGAGCAGTACTTC.

This clone was observed a few times. The chain recombines TRBV30 with TRBJ2-5; TRBD2 is a possible D gene (5 bases). CDR3 size: 11 residues. V was shortened by 8 bases and J by 4 bases, with 11 bases between the two germline ends. Germline values: CDR1 GTSNPN, CDR2 SVGIG (reference sequence). The DNA of the CDR3 is TGTGCCCGCGGAGGAGCAGAGACCCAGTACTTC. It codes for CARGGAETQYF.

The chain uses TRBV19 and TRBJ1-2; possible D gene TRBD1, 6 bases. Trimming took 7 bases from V and 8 from J, leaving 23 bases between them. CDR3 length: 15 amino acids. CDR1 is LNHDA and CDR2 is SQIVND in the germline V gene (reference sequence). CDR3 residues: CASIPTGNLYGGYTF. DNA of the CDR3: TGTGCCAGTATCCCTACAGGGAATCTCTACGGGGGCTACACCTTC.

This clone was observed a few times. The chain joins TRBV21-1 to TRBJ2-2; the table's D gene call, TRBD2, was not cross checked with the DNA. TRBV21-1 is marked as a pseudogene. This CDR3 contains 14 residues. CDR3 DNA: TGTGCCAGGCCGGGACTTCGGAACACCGGGGAGCTGTTTTTT. Encoded protein: CARPGLRNTGELFF.

CDR3 DNA: TGTGCCAGCAGTTCTCTTACGGGGGGCGCTGGGGCCAACGTCCTGACTTTC. It yields the protein CASSSLTGGAGANVLTF. The J gene is TRBJ2-6, the V gene TRBV28; weak D call: TRBD2 (7 bases). The V gene lost 4 bases and the J gene lost 2 bases, with 15 bases spanning the gap. The CDR3 runs 17 residues. CDR1 and CDR2 from the germline V gene are MDHEN and SYDVKM.

The table lists this clone with a few counts. The chain uses TRBV4-1 and TRBJ1-4, with 7 bases aligning to TRBD1. The CDR3 sequence is 14 residues long. V was clipped by 1 base and J by 8 bases; unmatched bases: 4. Germline-derived CDR1 and CDR2 are MGHRA and YSYEKL. CDR3 amino acids: CASSQGQGGEKLFF. The CDR3 coding sequence is TGCGCCAGCAGCCAAGGACAGGGAGGAGAAAAACTGTTTTTT.

The sample holds a few counts of this clone. The J gene is TRBJ1-2, the V gene TRBV30, with D unresolved. The germline V and J ends were trimmed by 4 bases and 1 base, with 7 bases remaining between them. Germline values: CDR1 GTSNPN, CDR2 SVGIG (reference sequence). There are 12 residues in the CDR3. The CDR3, as DNA: TGTGCCTGGAACAGTAATAACTATGGCTACACCTTC. It is translated as CAWNSNNYGYTF.

The rearrangement joins TRBV19 to TRBJ2-7; D is unclear. CDR3 length: 13 residues. V was clipped by 4 bases and J by 0 bases, with 7 bases between them. Germline V gene lookup returns CDR1 LNHDA and CDR2 SQIVND (reference sequence). Written as DNA, the CDR3 is TGTGCCAGTAGTACAGCGAGCTCCTACGAGCAGTACTTC. Protein: CASSTASSYEQYF.

V is TRBV7-9 and J is TRBJ1-1; the D is unclear. Germline assignment: CDR1 SEHNR and CDR2 FQNEAQ (reference sequence). Deletions cut 0 bases from V and 10 bases from J, with 12 bases between. The CDR3 has 13 amino acids. The CDR3 protein is CASSLAAGLVAFF. The DNA of the CDR3 is TGTGCCAGCAGCTTAGCCGCGGGGTTGGTAGCTTTCTTT.

The V gene is TRBV7-2, the J gene TRBJ2-6; D unclear. The CDR3 has 14 amino acids. Trimming took 4 bases from V and 2 from J, leaving 6 bases between them. Germline assignment: CDR1 SGHTA and CDR2 FQGNSA. The CDR3 protein is CASSSVTGANVLTF. CDR3 bases: TGTGCCAGCAGCTCAGTCACTGGGGCCAACGTCCTGACTTTC.

The chain uses TRBV18 and TRBJ2-7; 7 nucleotides line up with TRBD1. Germline CDR1 is KGHSH and CDR2 is LQKENI. There are 13 residues in the CDR3. J gave up 2 bases and V 5 bases, and 3 bases lay outside the gene matches. CDR3 DNA: TGTGCCAGCTCAAGACAGGGCGCCTACGAGCAGTACTTC. Encoded protein: CASSRQGAYEQYF.